What follows describes a single T cell receptor beta chain. What it recognizes is unknown. The data were obtained in a study of Ad26.COV2.S vaccination and SARS-CoV-2 variants. On the study more broadly: The trial was COV1001 and the donor's arm was Ad26.COV2.S. Intramuscularly, Ad26.COV2.S was given either once or twice, 56 days apart.

The data were produced by immunoSEQ multiplex PCR, yet TCRdb's version contains in-frame clones alone and is incomplete. The table records about 450,000 clones, 89% of them present only once. Findings and limits, study-wide: Spike-specific TCR breadth in vaccine recipients exceeded that seen in placebo recipients.

This CDR3 comprises 15 residues. V lost 2 bases, J lost 0 bases, and 7 bases lay in between. The V gene's germline CDR1 is PRHDT and CDR2 FYEKMQ (reference sequence). Treatment noted: some 20 received Ad26.COV2.S at low or high dose, single or two shots; a few received placebo; per-sample allocation not given. Repertoires come from day 63 after the first vaccine or placebo injection. The material was peripheral blood, obtained in a trial of Ad26.COV2.S vaccine versus placebo. This receptor was obtained from a person between 18 and 60 years old who received the Ad26.COV2.S COVID-19 vaccine or a placebo. The V and J genes are TRBV13 and TRBJ2-2; the D is unclear. CDR3 loop: CASSLPSTNTGELFF. The CDR3 region has the DNA TGTGCCAGCAGCTTACCGTCCACGAACACCGGGGAGCTGTTTTTT.